Described below is a single TCR beta chain sequence and its context. This specimen comes from a study of blood T cell repertoires in COVID-19. Study-level information: In each case, the material was cDNA or gDNA derived from T cells, B-cell-depleted T cells, or PBMCs.

This CDR3 spans 15 amino acids. V was clipped by 8 bases and J by 3 bases, with 20 bases between them. Germline assignment: CDR1 MDHEN and CDR2 SYDVKM. Assay: immunoSEQ multiplex PCR; the TCRdb copy retains only in-frame clones and omits some. The table has over 100,000 clones, over 60% seen once. Sequenced sample: peripheral blood. The TCR originated in a human donor in a cohort sampled during active or convalescent COVID-19. The chain carries TRBV28 and TRBJ2-7; no firm D call. In nucleotides, the CDR3 is TGTGCCAGCCAAAGCCCCAGAACAGCCATCTACGAGCAGTACTTC. Its translation is CASQSPRTAIYEQYF.